This section outlines one TCR beta chain sequence together with its context. Source study methods: The authors estimated nucleated cell counts from reference gene primer amplification. TCRdb keeps only in-frame clones here, not all; method: immunoSEQ multiplex PCR. That table gives V, J and clone size, and the DNA gave D and trimming. This sample has some 25,000 clones, with 92% found just once. The data are from a study of blood T cell repertoires in COVID-19. Overall study context: Sources were T cells, B-cell-depleted T cells, or PBMCs; the material itself was cDNA or gDNA.

V was clipped by 3 bases and J by 1 base; unmatched bases: 2. The V gene's germline CDR1 is MNHEY and CDR2 SMNVEV (reference sequence). CDR3 length equals 14 residues. The J gene is TRBJ2-5, the V gene TRBV27, with 7 bases lining up with TRBD1. The sequence was obtained from a man in his sixties or seventies with active COVID-19. The sample comprised peripheral blood. This CDR3 reads CASSFGTAQETQYF. The CDR3 region has the DNA TGTGCCAGCAGTTTCGGGACAGCCCAAGAGACCCAGTACTTC.